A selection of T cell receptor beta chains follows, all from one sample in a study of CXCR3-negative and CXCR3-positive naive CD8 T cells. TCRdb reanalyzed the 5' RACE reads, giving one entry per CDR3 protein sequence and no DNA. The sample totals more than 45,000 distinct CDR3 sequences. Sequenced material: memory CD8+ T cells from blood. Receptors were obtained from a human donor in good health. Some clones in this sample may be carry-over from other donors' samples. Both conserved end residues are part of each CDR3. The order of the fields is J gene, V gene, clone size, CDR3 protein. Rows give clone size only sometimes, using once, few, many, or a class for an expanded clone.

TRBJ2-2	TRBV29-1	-	CSVEVTRGEAGELFF
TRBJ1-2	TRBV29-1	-	CSVEGRNRRNYGYTF
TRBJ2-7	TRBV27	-	CASSLVAGAEQYF
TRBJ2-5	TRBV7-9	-	CASEGLAGVGETQYF
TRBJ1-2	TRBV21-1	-	CASSRRFGQEEYGYTF
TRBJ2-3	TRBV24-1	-	CATSDGPTDTQYF
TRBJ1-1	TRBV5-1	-	CASSFPTGGIHEAFF
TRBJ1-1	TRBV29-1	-	CSVEKGGTGIWWRAFF
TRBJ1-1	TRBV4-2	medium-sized	CASSQSKGTEAFF
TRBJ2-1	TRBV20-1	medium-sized	CSASNGLHSYNEQFF
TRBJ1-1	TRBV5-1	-	CASSLVFGQPNTEAFF
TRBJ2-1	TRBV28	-	CASSFWASYNEQFF
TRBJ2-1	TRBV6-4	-	CASSLDSSYNEQFF
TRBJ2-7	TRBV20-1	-	CSALAGTLYEQYF
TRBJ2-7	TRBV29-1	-	CSVPGQGTYEQYF
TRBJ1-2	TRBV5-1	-	CASSLEGPGPYGYTF
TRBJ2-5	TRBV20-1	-	CSARGVLVTQETQYF
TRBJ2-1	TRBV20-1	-	CSAGTSEYNEQFF
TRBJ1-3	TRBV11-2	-	CASSSRDILSGNTIYF
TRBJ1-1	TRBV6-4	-	CARSPSPNTEAFF
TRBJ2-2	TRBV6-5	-	CASSYSGQPNTGELFF
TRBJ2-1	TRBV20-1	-	CSARDELAATYNEQFF
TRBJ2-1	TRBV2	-	CASSGLPRGEQFF
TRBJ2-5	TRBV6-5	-	CASSYSARETQYF